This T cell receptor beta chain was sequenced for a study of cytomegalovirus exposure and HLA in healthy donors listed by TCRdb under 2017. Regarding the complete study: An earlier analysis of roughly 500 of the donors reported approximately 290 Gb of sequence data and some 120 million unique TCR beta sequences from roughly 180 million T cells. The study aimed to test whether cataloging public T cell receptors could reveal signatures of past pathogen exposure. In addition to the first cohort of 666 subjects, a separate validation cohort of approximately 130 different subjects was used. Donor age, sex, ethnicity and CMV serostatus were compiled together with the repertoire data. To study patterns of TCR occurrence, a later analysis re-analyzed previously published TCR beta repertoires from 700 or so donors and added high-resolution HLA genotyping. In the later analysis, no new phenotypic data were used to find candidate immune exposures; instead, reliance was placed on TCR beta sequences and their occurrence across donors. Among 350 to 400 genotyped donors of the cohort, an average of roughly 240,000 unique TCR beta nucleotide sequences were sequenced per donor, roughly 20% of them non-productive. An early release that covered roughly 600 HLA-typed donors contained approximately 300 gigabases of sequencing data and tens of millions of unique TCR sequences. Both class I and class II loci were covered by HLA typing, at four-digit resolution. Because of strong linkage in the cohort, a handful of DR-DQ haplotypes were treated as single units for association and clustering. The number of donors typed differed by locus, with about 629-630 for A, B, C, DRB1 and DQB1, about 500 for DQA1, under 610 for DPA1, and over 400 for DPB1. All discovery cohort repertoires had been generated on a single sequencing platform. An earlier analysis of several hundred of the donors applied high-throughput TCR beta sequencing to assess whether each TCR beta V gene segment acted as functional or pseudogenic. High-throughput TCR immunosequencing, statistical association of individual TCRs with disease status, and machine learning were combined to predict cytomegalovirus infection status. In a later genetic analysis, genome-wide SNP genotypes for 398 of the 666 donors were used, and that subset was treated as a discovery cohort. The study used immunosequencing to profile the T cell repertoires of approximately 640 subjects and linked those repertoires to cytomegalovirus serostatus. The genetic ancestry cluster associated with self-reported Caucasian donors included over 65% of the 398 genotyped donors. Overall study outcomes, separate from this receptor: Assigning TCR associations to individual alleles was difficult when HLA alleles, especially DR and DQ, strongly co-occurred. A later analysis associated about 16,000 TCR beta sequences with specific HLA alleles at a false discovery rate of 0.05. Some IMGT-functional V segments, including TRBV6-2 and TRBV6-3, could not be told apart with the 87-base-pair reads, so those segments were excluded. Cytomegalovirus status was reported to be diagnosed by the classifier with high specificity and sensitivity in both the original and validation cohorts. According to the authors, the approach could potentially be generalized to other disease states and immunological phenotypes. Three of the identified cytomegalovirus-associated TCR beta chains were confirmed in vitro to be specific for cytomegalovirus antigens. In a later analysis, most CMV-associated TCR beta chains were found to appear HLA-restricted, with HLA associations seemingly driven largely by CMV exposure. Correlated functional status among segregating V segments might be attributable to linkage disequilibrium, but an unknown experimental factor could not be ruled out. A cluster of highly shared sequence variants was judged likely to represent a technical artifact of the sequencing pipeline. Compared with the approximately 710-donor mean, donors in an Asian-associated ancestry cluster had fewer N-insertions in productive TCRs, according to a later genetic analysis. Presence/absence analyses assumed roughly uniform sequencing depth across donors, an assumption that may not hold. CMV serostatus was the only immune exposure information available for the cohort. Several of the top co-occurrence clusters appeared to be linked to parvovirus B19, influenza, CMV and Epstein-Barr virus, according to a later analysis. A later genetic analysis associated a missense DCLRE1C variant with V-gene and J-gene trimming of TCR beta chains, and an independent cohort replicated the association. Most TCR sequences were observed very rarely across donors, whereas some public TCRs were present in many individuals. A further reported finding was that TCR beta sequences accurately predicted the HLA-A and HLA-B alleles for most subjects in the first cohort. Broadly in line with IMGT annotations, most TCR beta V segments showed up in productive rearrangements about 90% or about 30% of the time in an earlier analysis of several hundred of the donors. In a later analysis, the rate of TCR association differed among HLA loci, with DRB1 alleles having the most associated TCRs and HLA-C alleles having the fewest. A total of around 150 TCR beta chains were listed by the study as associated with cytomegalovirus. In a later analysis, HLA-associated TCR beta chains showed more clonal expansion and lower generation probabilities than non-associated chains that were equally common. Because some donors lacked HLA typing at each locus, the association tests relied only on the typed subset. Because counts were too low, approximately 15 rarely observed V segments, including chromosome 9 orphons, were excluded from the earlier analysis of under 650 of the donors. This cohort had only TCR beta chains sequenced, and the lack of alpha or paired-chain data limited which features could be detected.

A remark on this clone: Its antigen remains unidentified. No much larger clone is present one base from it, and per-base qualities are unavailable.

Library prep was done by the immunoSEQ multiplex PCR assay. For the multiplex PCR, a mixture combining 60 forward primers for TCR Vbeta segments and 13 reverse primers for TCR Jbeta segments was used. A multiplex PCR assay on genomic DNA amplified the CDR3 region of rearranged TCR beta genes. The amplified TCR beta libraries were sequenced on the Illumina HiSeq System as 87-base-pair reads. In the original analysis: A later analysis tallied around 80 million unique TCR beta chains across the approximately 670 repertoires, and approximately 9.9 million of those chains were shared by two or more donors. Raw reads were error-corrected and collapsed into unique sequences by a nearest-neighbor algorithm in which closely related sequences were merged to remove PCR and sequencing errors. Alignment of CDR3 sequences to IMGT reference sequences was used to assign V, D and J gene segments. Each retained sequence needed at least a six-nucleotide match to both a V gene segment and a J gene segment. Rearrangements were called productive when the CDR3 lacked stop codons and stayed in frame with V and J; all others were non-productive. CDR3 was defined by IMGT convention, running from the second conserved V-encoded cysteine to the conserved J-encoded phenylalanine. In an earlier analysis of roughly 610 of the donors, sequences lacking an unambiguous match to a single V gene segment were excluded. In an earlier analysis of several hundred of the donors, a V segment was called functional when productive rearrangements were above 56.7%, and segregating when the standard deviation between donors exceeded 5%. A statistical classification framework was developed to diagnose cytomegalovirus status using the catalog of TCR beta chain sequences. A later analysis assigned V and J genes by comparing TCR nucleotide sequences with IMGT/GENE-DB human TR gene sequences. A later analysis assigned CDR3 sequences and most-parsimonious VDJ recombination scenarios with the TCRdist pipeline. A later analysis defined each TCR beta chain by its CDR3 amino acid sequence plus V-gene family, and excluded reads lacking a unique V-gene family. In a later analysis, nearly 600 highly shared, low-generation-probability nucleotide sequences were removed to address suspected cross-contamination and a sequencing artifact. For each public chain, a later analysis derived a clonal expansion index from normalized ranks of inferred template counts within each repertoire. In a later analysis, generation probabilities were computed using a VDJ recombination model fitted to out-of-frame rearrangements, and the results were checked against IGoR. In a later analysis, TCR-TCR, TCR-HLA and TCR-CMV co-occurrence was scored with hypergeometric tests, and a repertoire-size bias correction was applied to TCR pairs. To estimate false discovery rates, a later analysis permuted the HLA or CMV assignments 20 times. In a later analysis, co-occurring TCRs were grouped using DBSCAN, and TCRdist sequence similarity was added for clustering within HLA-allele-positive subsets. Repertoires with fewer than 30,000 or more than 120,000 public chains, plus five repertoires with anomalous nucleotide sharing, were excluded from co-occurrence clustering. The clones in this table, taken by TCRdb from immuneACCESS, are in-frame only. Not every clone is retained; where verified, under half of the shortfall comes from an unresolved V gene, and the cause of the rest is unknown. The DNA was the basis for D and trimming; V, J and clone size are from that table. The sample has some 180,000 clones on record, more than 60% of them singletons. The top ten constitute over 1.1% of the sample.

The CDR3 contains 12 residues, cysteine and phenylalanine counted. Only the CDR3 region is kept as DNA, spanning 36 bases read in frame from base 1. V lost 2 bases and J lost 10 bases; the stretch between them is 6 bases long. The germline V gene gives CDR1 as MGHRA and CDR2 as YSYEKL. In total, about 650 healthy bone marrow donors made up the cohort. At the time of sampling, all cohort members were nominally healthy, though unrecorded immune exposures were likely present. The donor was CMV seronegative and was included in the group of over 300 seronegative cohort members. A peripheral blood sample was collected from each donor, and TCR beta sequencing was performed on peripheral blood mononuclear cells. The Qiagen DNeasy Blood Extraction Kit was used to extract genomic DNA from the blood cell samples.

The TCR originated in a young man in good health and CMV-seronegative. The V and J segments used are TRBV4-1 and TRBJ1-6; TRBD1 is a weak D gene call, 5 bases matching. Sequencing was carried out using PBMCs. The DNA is TGCGCCAGCAGCCAAAAGGGGTCACCCCTCCACTTT. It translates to CASSQKGSPLHF.